These 16 T cell receptor beta chains share one sample of origin, sequenced in a study of OX40 agonist ivuxolimab in advanced cancers. Using immunoSEQ multiplex PCR, the repertoire was profiled, and TCRdb retains in-frame clones only, with some absent. The data contain about 52,000 clones, 75% to 90% of them singletons. The sample consisted of CD4+ or CD8+ T cells sorted from blood, taken in a trial of the OX40 agonist ivuxolimab. The receptors here all came from an adult with an advanced solid tumor such as melanoma, head and neck, liver or kidney cancer.

CDR3 nucleotides: TGTGCCAGCAGCTTAGTGGGGGCTGATGAAGCTTTCTTT. It encodes CASSLVGADEAFF. This chain connects TRBV7-6 to TRBJ1-1; a weak D match, TRBD1 (6 bases). The CDR3 spans 13 residues. CDR1 SGHVS and CDR2 FNYEAQ come from the germline V gene. Trimming removed 1 base at V and 7 bases at J, with 10 bases between.

V and J are TRBV6-4 and TRBJ2-2, with TRBD2 matching over 12 bases. CDR1 and CDR2 from the germline V gene are MRHNA and SNTAGT. This CDR3 has 15 amino acids. V shed 3 bases, J shed 6 bases, and the junction held 2 bases outside the gene matches. The CDR3 nucleotides read TGTGCCAGCAGTGAAGCTAGCGGGGGGGCCGGGGAGCTGTTTTTT. Translation gives CASSEASGGAGELFF.

The chain carries TRBV7-9 and TRBJ1-5; D is undetermined. The CDR3 consists of 12 residues. CDR1 and CDR2 from the germline V gene are SEHNR and FQNEAQ (reference sequence). Trimming pared 5 bases from V and 9 bases from J, leaving 11 bases between. In DNA, the CDR3 is TGTGCCAGCAGCGTTCAAGGAGTGCCCCAGCATTTT. Protein sequence: CASSVQGVPQHF.

The V call is TRBV6-5, the J call TRBJ1-2, with D hard to call. CDR1 and CDR2 (germline): MNHEY, SVGAGI. CDR3 length: 12 residues. Trimming removed 4 bases at V and 8 bases at J, with 11 bases between. CDR3 region: CASSSLLGGYTF. The CDR3 bases are TGTGCCAGCAGTTCCCTTCTAGGGGGCTACACCTTC.

The chain employs TRBV29-1 and TRBJ2-3, with TRBD2 matching over 15 bases. Germline CDR1 and CDR2: SQVTM and ANQGSEA. This CDR3 is built from 17 residues. V was pared by 1 base and J by 6 bases, with 8 bases of the junction left unmatched. As DNA, the CDR3 is TGCAGCGTTGAAGGGACTAGCGGGGGGGCGATCGAGGATACGCAGTATTTT. It is translated as CSVEGTSGGAIEDTQYF.

The rearrangement uses TRBV27 and TRBJ1-2; a possible D gene is TRBD1 (5 bases). V shed 8 bases and J shed 7 bases, with 14 bases lying between them. CDR1 is MNHEY and CDR2 is SMNVEV in the germline V gene (reference sequence). The CDR3 runs 12 residues. Here the CDR3 reads CASGPRGGGYTF. CDR3 bases: TGTGCCAGCGGACCCCGGGGGGGTGGCTACACCTTC.

The chain has TRBV13 and TRBJ1-2; unclear D gene. The germline V gene has CDR1 PRHDT and CDR2 FYEKMQ (reference sequence). The CDR3 consists of 15 residues. The ends were cut back, 0 bases at V and 5 bases at J, with 13 bases in the middle. The CDR3 here is CASSLGVVLGYGYTF. CDR3 nucleotides: TGTGCCAGCAGCTTAGGGGTGGTTCTAGGGTATGGCTACACCTTC.

The V and J genes are TRBV5-1 and TRBJ1-4; D is undetermined. The V end lost 5 bases, the J end lost 8 bases, and 13 bases lay between the germline ends. In germline, CDR1 is SGHRS, CDR2 YFSETQ. The CDR3 is 13 residues long. The CDR3 region is CASRHPAIEKLFF. The CDR3 DNA reads TGCGCCAGCAGGCACCCCGCTATAGAAAAACTGTTTTTT. Filled out from reference TRBV5-1 and TRBJ1-4, the complete variable domain reads KAGVTQTPRYLIKTRGQQVTLSCSPISGHRSVSWYQQTPGQGLQFLFEYFSETQRNKGNFPGRFSGRQFSNSRSEMNVSTLELGDSALYLCASRHPAIEKLFFGSGTQLSVL.

This chain joins TRBV6-1 and TRBJ1-5; 9 bases fit TRBD1. The CDR3 loop spans 14 amino acids. J was trimmed by 6 bases and V by 6 bases; bases with no gene match: 6. CDR1 is MNHNS, CDR2 SASEGT, per germline. Written as DNA, the CDR3 is TGTGCCAGCAGGGGACAGGGAAAGGGTCAGCCCCAGCATTTT. It codes for CASRGQGKGQPQHF.

This clone was counted once. The gene calls are TRBV28 and TRBJ2-1; 7 nucleotides match TRBD1. The J segment lost 2 bases and the V segment lost 1 base, leaving 5 bases of the junction unmatched. The germline V gene has CDR1 MDHEN and CDR2 SYDVKM. The CDR3 runs 16 residues. Here the CDR3 reads CASSLYWDSAYNEQFF. CDR3 nucleotide sequence: TGTGCCAGCAGTTTATATTGGGACAGCGCCTACAATGAGCAGTTCTTC.

The CDR3 reads CASSPPASGGPNEQFF. CDR3 in DNA: TGTGCCAGCAGCCCACCGGCTAGCGGGGGGCCCAATGAGCAGTTCTTC. The rearrangement joins TRBV7-2 to TRBJ2-1, with 11 bases lining up with TRBD2. V dropped 5 bases and J dropped 6; count of bases not matched to a gene: 9. The length of the CDR3 is 16 residues. Germline V gene lookup returns CDR1 SGHTA and CDR2 FQGNSA.

The chain carries TRBV5-6 and TRBJ1-1; 8 bases fit TRBD1. CDR1 is SGHDT, CDR2 YYEEEE, per germline. Losses at the gene ends were 4 bases for V and 9 bases for J; bases not matched to a gene: 5. There are 12 residues in the CDR3. In DNA, the CDR3 is TGTGCCAGCAGCCTGGGACAGGTAAAAGCTTTCTTT. Translated, it gives CASSLGQVKAFF.

V usage is TRBV19 and J usage is TRBJ1-2, with D tentatively TRBD1 (6 bases). Germline CDR1 and CDR2: LNHDA and SQIVND (reference sequence). V dropped 7 bases and J dropped 4 bases, with 16 bases sitting between them. There are 14 residues in the CDR3. CDR3 amino acids: CASNPTGTLYGYTF. CDR3 DNA: TGTGCCAGTAACCCGACCGGGACACTCTATGGCTACACCTTC.

In regard to this clone: An end of the junction differs from the germline gene, which may be a read error. The chain joins TRBV7-3 to TRBJ1-2; possible D gene TRBD1, 5 bases. The CDR3 has 17 amino acids. Germline lookup yields CDR1 SGHTA and CDR2 FQGTGA. CDR3 loop: CASRSSGGFEPPYGYTF. CDR3 sequence (DNA): TGCGCCAGCAGAAGTAGTGGGGGATTCGAGCCCCCCTATGGCTACACCTTC.

The chain combines TRBV7-2 with TRBJ2-5; a weak D match, TRBD1 (6 bases). V was pared by 5 bases and J by 3 bases, with 10 bases between. Germline lookup yields CDR1 SGHTA and CDR2 FQGNSA. The CDR3 runs to 13 residues. This chain's CDR3 is CASSDRTEETQYF. Written as DNA, the CDR3 is TGTGCCAGCAGCGACCGGACAGAAGAGACCCAGTACTTC.

For this clone: This could be a read error, since a much larger clone is one nucleotide away. Other DNA sequences within the sample encode an identical CDR3. J is TRBJ2-7 and V is TRBV19; TRBD1 might be the D (5 bases). Germline V gene sequence: CDR1 LNHDA, CDR2 SQIVND (reference sequence). V was cut by 6 bases and J by 0 bases, with 9 bases left in between. This CDR3 has 13 residues. Here the CDR3 DNA reads TGTGCCAGTAGCCTTGACAGCTCCTACGAGCAGTACTTC. Protein product: CASSLDSSYEQYF.